The 29 T cell receptor beta chains given below trace back to one sample, sequenced in a study of molecular identifiers for immune sequencing clone quantification. TCRdb re-called the PCR reads through MiXCR, storing one row per CDR3 protein. Of nearly 650,000 distinct CDR3 sequences listed, over 25% are singletons. Sequencing used naive CD8+ T cells from blood, with Jurkat cell RNA spiked in. This sample's subset: FACS-sorted CD8+CD4-CCR7+CD45RA+ naive T cells. The origin of the receptors is a human donor in good health. Some libraries in this study had Jurkat cell RNA spiked in.

This clonotype was counted at least ten times. This chain joins TRBV4-3 and TRBJ2-7; TRBD1 matches 8 bases. Trimming at V came to 4 bases and at J to 7 bases, leaving 9 bases not matched to a gene. The CDR3 is 14 amino acids. Looked up from germline, CDR1 is LGHNA and CDR2 is YSLEER. This chain's CDR3 is CASSLYQGAEEQYF. The CDR3 nucleotides read TGCGCCAGCAGCCTATACCAGGGGGCGGAGGAGCAGTACTTC.

About this clonotype itself: It may be a read error: a sequence one base away is much more abundant. The V and J genes are TRBV10-3 and TRBJ2-7, with D possibly TRBD2 on 6 matching bases. The CDR3 length is 14 residues. Per germline, CDR1 ENHRY and CDR2 SYGVKD. V was shortened by 0 bases and J by 3 bases, with 9 bases between the two germline ends. The CDR3 protein is CAISESSEGYEQYF. The CDR3 nucleotides read TGTGCCATCAGTGAGTCCTCGGAGGGCTACGAGCAGTACTTC.

The rearrangement links TRBV27 to TRBJ2-2; D gene uncertain. Trimming cost V 4 bases and J 1 base, with 10 bases left between them. Germline V gene lookup returns CDR1 MNHEY and CDR2 SMNVEV (reference sequence). This CDR3 is built from 15 residues. The CDR3 spells CASSSLGENTGELFF. CDR3 in DNA: TGTGCCAGCAGTTCGTTAGGTGAGAACACCGGGGAGCTGTTTTTT.

The rearrangement joins TRBV28 to TRBJ2-7; D is ambiguous. Germline V CDR1 and CDR2: MDHEN, SYDVKM. This CDR3 has 16 amino acids. V lost 3 bases and J 3 bases, leaving 18 bases between the germline ends. The chain's CDR3 is CASSFGVFSRGYEQYF. The CDR3 coding sequence is TGTGCCAGCAGTTTTGGGGTTTTTAGCCGAGGCTACGAGCAGTACTTC.

This clonotype was counted a few times. The chain links TRBV7-9 to TRBJ1-1, with D possibly being TRBD1 (5 bases). The CDR3 spans 15 residues. The germline CDR1 and CDR2 sequences are SEHNR and FQNEAQ (reference sequence). Trimming removed 4 bases at V and 6 bases at J, with 18 bases between. In DNA, the CDR3 is TGTGCCAGCAGCTCACTTGGGGGGACGAAGGCTGAAGCTTTCTTT. This gives the protein CASSSLGGTKAEAFF.

This clonotype occurred many times. The chain employs TRBV6-1 and TRBJ1-5; 7 bases align to TRBD1. Germline V gene data show CDR1 as MNHNS and CDR2 as SASEGT. The CDR3 is made up of 16 amino acids. Trimming removed 2 bases from V and 5 bases from J; junction bases left unmatched: 9. CDR3 region: CASSEFLPRGDQPQHF. In nucleotides, the CDR3 is TGTGCCAGCAGTGAATTTCTCCCCAGGGGGGATCAGCCCCAGCATTTT.

About this clonotype: A much bigger clone sits one base away, suggesting this may be a read error. This chain connects TRBV2 to TRBJ1-1, with D unclear. This CDR3 region has 12 residues. Germline V gene lookup returns CDR1 SNHLY and CDR2 FYNNEI. Trimming stripped 7 bases from V and 5 bases from J, with 11 bases between. CDR3 nucleotide sequence: TGTGCCAGCAAAATGGTGATGACTGAAGCTTTCTTT. This gives the protein CASKMVMTEAFF. Variable domain in full (rest from reference TRBV2 and TRBJ1-1): EPEVTQTPSHQVTQMGQEVILRCVPISNHLYFYWYRQILGQKVEFLVSFYNNEISEKSEIFDDQFSVERPDGSNFTLKIRSTKLEDSAMYFCASKMVMTEAFFGQGTRLTVV.

The chain joins TRBV7-6 to TRBJ2-7; D remains unclear. This CDR3 has 14 amino acids. Germline V lookup: CDR1 SGHVS, CDR2 FNYEAQ. Trimming stripped 3 bases from V and 4 bases from J, with 13 bases between. CDR3 coding DNA: TGTGCCAGCAGCTTTGCGCGGAGTGGATACGAGCAGTACTTC. As protein: CASSFARSGYEQYF.

The genes are TRBV20-1 and TRBJ2-5, with 7 bases identical to TRBD2. V was pared by 3 bases and J by 1 base, with 14 bases of the junction left unmatched. The germline V gene has CDR1 DFQATT and CDR2 SNEGSKA (reference sequence). The CDR3 runs to 17 residues. DNA for the CDR3: TGCAGTGCTAGCTTCAGGCGAGCTGGACTAGGCCAAGAGACCCAGTACTTC. Its protein is CSASFRRAGLGQETQYF.

With respect to this clonotype: This may be a read error, as it is one base from a much larger clone. The J gene is TRBJ2-7, the V gene TRBV4-3; D may be TRBD1 (5 bases). The CDR3 spans 14 residues. CDR1 LGHNA and CDR2 YSLEER come from the germline V gene. CDR3 in DNA: TGCGCCAGCAGGCAAGATCCCAGGGTTGATCGGCAGTACTTC. Translation: CASRQDPRVDRQYF.

This chain links TRBV5-6 with TRBJ2-7; the match to TRBD1 covers 7 bases. V was pared by 4 bases and J by 10 bases, with 11 bases of the junction left unmatched. CDR1 SGHDT and CDR2 YYEEEE come from the germline V gene. The CDR3 is 13 amino acids. CDR3 sequence reads: CASSLTGNYKQYF. The CDR3 region has the DNA TGTGCCAGCAGCCTGACAGGGAACTACAAACAGTACTTC. The full variable domain, rest sourced from reference TRBV5-6 and TRBJ2-7, is DAGVTQSPTHLIKTRGQQVTLRCSPKSGHDTVSWYQQALGQGPQFIFQYYEEEERQRGNFPDRFSGHQFPNYSSELNVNALLLGDSALYLCASSLTGNYKQYFGPGTRLTVT.

This clonotype has ten or more counts. The chain is built from TRBV15 and TRBJ1-1, with 9 bases fitting TRBD1. CDR3 length: 15 amino acids. The germline gives CDR1 LNHNV, CDR2 YYDKDF (reference sequence). V lost 5 bases, J lost 4 bases, and 8 bases stayed unmatched. The CDR3 reads CATSEDGQGITEAFF. In DNA, the CDR3 is TGTGCCACCAGCGAGGACGGACAGGGGATCACTGAAGCTTTCTTT.

This clonotype has more than one count but fewer than ten. For the CDR3, the DNA is TGTGCCAGCAGCCCGGCAGGGTTCTACGAGCAGTACTTC. It codes for CASSPAGFYEQYF. The genes are TRBV5-6 and TRBJ2-7; tentatively, D is TRBD1 (5 bases). The length of the CDR3 is 13 residues. V was trimmed by 4 bases and J by 3 bases, leaving 11 bases between them. CDR1 SGHDT and CDR2 YYEEEE come from the germline V gene.

Of note for this clonotype: With a much larger clone just one base away, this may be a read error. CDR3 protein: CASSQETGQGVNYGYTF. CDR3 sequence (DNA): TGCGCCAGCAGCCAGGAAACAGGACAGGGGGTGAACTATGGCTACACCTTC. V gene TRBV4-3 combines with J gene TRBJ1-2; 10 bases map to TRBD1. In germline, CDR1 is LGHNA, CDR2 YSLEER. The CDR3 is made up of 17 amino acids. The ends lost 3 bases at V and 2 bases at J; junction bases unmatched: 9.

Of note for this clonotype: This may be a read error: a much more frequent sequence differs by one nucleotide. The J gene is TRBJ2-5, the V gene TRBV9; D unclear. CDR3 length: 15 amino acids. Germline V gene sequence: CDR1 SGDLS, CDR2 YYNGEE. The CDR3 region is CASSVVGNPQEPQYF. The CDR3 nucleotides read TGTGCCAGCAGCGTCGTCGGAAACCCTCAAGAGCCCCAGTACTTC.

This clonotype was observed a few times. The chain employs TRBV11-2 and TRBJ1-1; D possibly corresponds to TRBD1 (5 bases). The CDR3 runs 13 residues. Trimming shortened V by 11 bases and J by 1 base, and 14 bases separated the two germline ends. Germline V gene sequence: CDR1 SGHAT, CDR2 FQNNGV. CDR3 sequence (DNA): TGTGCCTACGCGGACATATGGAACACTGAAGCTTTCTTT. Its protein is CAYADIWNTEAFF.

The chain is built from TRBV12-3 or TRBV12-4 and TRBJ1-2, with a weak D call TRBD1 (6 bases). V was cut by 7 bases and J by 3 bases, with 18 bases left in between. This CDR3 comprises 15 residues. The chain's CDR3 is CASKTTGRTDYGYTF. In DNA, the CDR3 is TGTGCCAGCAAAACTACAGGGAGGACTGACTATGGCTACACCTTC.

This clonotype appeared a few times. The chain joins TRBV5-8 to TRBJ2-7; tentative D call: TRBD1 (5 bases). The V gene lost 0 bases and the J gene lost 0 bases, with 7 bases spanning the gap. Germline CDR1 SGHTS, CDR2 YDEGEE. The CDR3 covers 14 residues. The CDR3 DNA is TGTGCCAGCAGCTTGGGGACAAACTCCTACGAGCAGTACTTC. Translated: CASSLGTNSYEQYF. The full variable domain, its missing parts supplied by reference TRBV5-8 and TRBJ2-7, is EAGVTQSPTHLIKTRGQQATLRCSPISGHTSVYWYQQALGLGLQFLLWYDEGEERNRGNFPPRFSGRQFPNYSSELNVNALELEDSALYLCASSLGTNSYEQYFGPGTRLTVT.

This clonotype was seen only a few times. V and J are TRBV9 and TRBJ2-7; 10 nucleotides line up with TRBD2. The V gene's germline CDR1 is SGDLS and CDR2 YYNGEE. Trimming at V came to 5 bases and at J to 2 bases, leaving 7 bases not matched to a gene. The CDR3 spans 15 residues. The CDR3 bases are TGTGCCAGCAGAGAACTAGCGGGGCCTACCTACGAGCAGTACTTC. Residues: CASRELAGPTYEQYF.

This clonotype has ten or more counts. CDR3 amino acids: CASSYPNAIDEAFF. The DNA of the CDR3 is TGTGCCAGCAGTTACCCGAATGCGATCGATGAAGCTTTCTTT. V and J are TRBV6-2 or TRBV6-3 and TRBJ1-1, with D unclear. Per the germline V gene, CDR1 is MNHEY and CDR2 is SVGEGT. Trimming shortened V by 2 bases and J by 7 bases, and 14 bases separated the two germline ends. The CDR3 spans 14 residues.

The V call is TRBV5-3, the J call TRBJ2-1; D may be TRBD2 (6 bases). TRBV5-3 is annotated as an ORF whose role is uncertain. V lost 8 bases and J lost 6, with 24 bases in between. This CDR3 has 16 residues. The CDR3 here is CASSKGLGGLGNEQFF. DNA for the CDR3: TGTGCCAGCAGCAAAGGTTTGGGGGGTCTGGGCAATGAGCAGTTCTTC.

This clonotype was observed a few times. The chain links TRBV13 to TRBJ1-2; TRBD1 matches at 8 bases. The CDR3 is made up of 15 amino acids. Looked up from germline, CDR1 is PRHDT and CDR2 is FYEKMQ (reference sequence). After removal of 1 base from V and 8 bases from J, the junction contained 9 bases not matched to a gene. CDR3 in amino acids: CASSLEGTGSEGYTF. The CDR3 bases are TGTGCCAGCAGCTTAGAGGGGACAGGTTCTGAGGGCTACACCTTC.

This chain connects TRBV20-1 to TRBJ2-1; 8 nucleotides match TRBD2. CDR1 is DFQATT, CDR2 SNEGSKA, per germline (reference sequence). V shed 0 bases and J 0 bases; nucleotides not matched to a gene: 7. This CDR3 has 17 amino acids. The DNA of the CDR3 is TGCAGTGCTAGAGATCCCATAGCGGGAAGCTCCTACAATGAGCAGTTCTTC. This translates into CSARDPIAGSSYNEQFF.

This clonotype has just a few counts. This rearrangement joins TRBV13 to TRBJ2-5; possible D gene TRBD2, 5 bases. With 0 bases removed from V and 0 bases from J, the gap between germline ends came to 8 bases. This CDR3 is built from 15 residues. The germline V gene has CDR1 PRHDT and CDR2 FYEKMQ (reference sequence). CDR3 loop: CASSLGGKYQETQYF. For the CDR3, the DNA is TGTGCCAGCAGCTTAGGCGGGAAGTACCAAGAGACCCAGTACTTC.

Comments on this clonotype: A much larger clonotype is one base distant, so this may be a read error. The V gene is TRBV7-9, the J gene TRBJ1-4; D is possibly TRBD1 (5 bases). The CDR3 is made up of 14 amino acids. The V and J ends lost 5 bases and 10 bases respectively, with 17 bases between them. Germline V gives CDR1 SEHNR, CDR2 FQNEAQ (reference sequence). The CDR3: CASSRDGDGGKLFF. The CDR3 DNA is TGTGCCAGCAGCCGGGACGGAGATGGTGGAAAACTGTTTTTT.

In regard to this clonotype: This clone may be a read error of a much larger clone one base away. The chain has TRBV20-1 and TRBJ2-7; D remains ambiguous. Germline CDR1 reads DFQATT; CDR2 reads SNEGSKA (reference sequence). The CDR3 loop spans 13 amino acids. CDR3 coding DNA: TGCAGTGCTAGAGAAGTGAGCTCCTACGAGCGGTACTTC. Its protein is CSAREVSSYERYF.

About this clonotype: One base away lies a much larger clone, so this may be a sequencing read error. This chain links TRBV7-9 with TRBJ2-4; D gene ambiguous. Trimming removed 5 bases from V and 3 bases from J, with 14 bases in between. The CDR3 consists of 15 residues. The germline gives CDR1 SEHNR, CDR2 FQNEAQ (reference sequence). The CDR3 DNA sequence: TGTGCCAGCAGCCTACTGTGGGGTGGCAAAAACATTCAGTACTTC. Translating gives CASSLLWGGKNIQYF.

Notes on this clonotype: Just one base apart from a much larger clone, this may be a read error. The chain recombines TRBV5-6 with TRBJ2-3; perhaps TRBD1 as D (5 bases). CDR3 length: 16 residues. Germline values: CDR1 SGHDT, CDR2 YYEEEE. CDR3 nucleotides: TGTGCCAGCAGACTTGGGGCGGCAGGGCGCACAGATACGCAGTGTTTT. It codes for CASRLGAAGRTDTQCF.

Regarding this clonotype: A much larger clone sits a single nucleotide away, making a read error possible. This chain links TRBV7-9 with TRBJ2-1; no firm D call. The V gene's germline CDR1 is SEHNR and CDR2 FQNEAQ (reference sequence). V was cut by 1 base and J by 3 bases, with 4 bases left in between. This CDR3 is 13 amino acids long. CDR3 sequence reads: CASSLVHYNEQFF. As DNA, the CDR3 is TGTGCCAGCAGCTTAGTTCACTACAATGAGCAGTTCTTC.